The 12 T cell receptor beta chains listed next were all sequenced from one sample in a study of blood T cell repertoires in COVID-19. The data were produced by immunoSEQ multiplex PCR, yet TCRdb's version contains in-frame clones alone and is incomplete. This table holds 45,000 to 70,000 clones, around 76% found once. The sample taken for sequencing was peripheral blood. These receptor sequences come from a woman aged 60-70 years with acute or convalescent COVID-19.

This sequence joins TRBV7-9 and TRBJ1-1, with D hard to call. V was trimmed by 4 bases and J by 0 bases, leaving 3 bases between them. This CDR3 is built from 12 residues. The V gene's germline CDR1 is SEHNR and CDR2 FQNEAQ (reference sequence). The CDR3 region is CASSSVNTEAFF. In nucleotides, the CDR3 is TGTGCCAGCAGCTCTGTGAACACTGAAGCTTTCTTT. Combining the CDR3 with reference TRBV7-9 and TRBJ1-1 gives the whole variable domain DTGVSQNPRHKITKRGQNVTFRCDPISEHNRLYWYRQTLGQGPEFLTYFQNEAQLEKSRLLSDRFSAERPKGSFSTLEIQRTEQGDSAMYLCASSSVNTEAFFGQGTRLTVV.

This chain links TRBV25-1 with TRBJ2-1; tentatively, D is TRBD2 (5 bases). The CDR3 totals 14 residues. Between the trimmed V and J ends, which lost 6 bases and 5 bases, there was a span of 14 bases. CDR1 and CDR2 from the germline V gene are MGHDK and SYGVNS. CDR3 DNA: TGTGCCAGCAGCCCGAGGGAATTAGACAATGAGCAGTTCTTC. Its translation: CASSPRELDNEQFF.

The chain recombines TRBV6-5 with TRBJ1-2; D call uncertain. The V gene's germline CDR1 is MNHEY and CDR2 SVGAGI. The CDR3 extends over 13 amino acids. V shed 8 bases and J shed 4 bases, with 14 bases lying between them. CDR3 in DNA: TGTGCCAGCGGCCCCCGGGGTGGCTATGGCTACACCTTC. Protein sequence: CASGPRGGYGYTF.

Written as DNA, the CDR3 is TGCGCCAGCAGCCCTAAGACTAGCGGGGGCCTCTCCTACAATGAGCAGTTCTTC. Amino acids: CASSPKTSGGLSYNEQFF. This chain connects TRBV5-1 to TRBJ2-1; 12 nucleotides line up with TRBD2. CDR3 size: 18 residues. J gave up 0 bases and V 4 bases, and 8 bases lay outside the gene matches. The germline V gene encodes CDR1 SGHRS and CDR2 YFSETQ.

This clone has only a few counts. The rearrangement uses TRBV4-1 and TRBJ1-3; D remains unclear. CDR1 MGHRA and CDR2 YSYEKL come from the germline V gene. The V gene lost 1 base and the J gene lost 8 bases, with 9 bases spanning the gap. This CDR3 is 13 amino acids long. Here the CDR3 DNA reads TGCGCCAGCAGCCAAGTTAAAGCGGACACCATATATTTT. This codes for CASSQVKADTIYF.

CDR3 nucleotide sequence: TGTGCCTGGAGTTCTAGGGGTAGCACAGATACGCAGTATTTT. It is translated as CAWSSRGSTDTQYF. The genes are TRBV30 and TRBJ2-3; possibly TRBD1 for D (5 bases). V lost 2 bases to trimming and J lost 0 bases, with 9 bases between them. CDR1 is GTSNPN and CDR2 is SVGIG in the germline V gene (reference sequence). The CDR3 sequence is 14 residues long.

J is TRBJ1-2 and V is TRBV9; D is ambiguous. CDR3 size: 15 residues. In germline, CDR1 is SGDLS, CDR2 YYNGEE. Trimming shortened V by 4 bases and J by 5 bases, and 18 bases separated the two germline ends. This chain's CDR3 is CASSPGGQTLYGYTF. CDR3 nucleotide sequence: TGTGCCAGCAGCCCAGGTGGGCAAACCCTATATGGCTACACCTTC.

The chain couples TRBV7-9 to TRBJ2-2; no definite D call. Germline-derived CDR1 and CDR2 are SEHNR and FQNEAQ (reference sequence). The V and J ends lost 8 bases and 6 bases respectively, with 13 bases between them. CDR3 length: 13 residues. As DNA, the CDR3 is TGTGCCAGCCTCCCCAGTGGAGCCGGGGAGCTGTTTTTT. It codes for CASLPSGAGELFF.

The chain combines TRBV5-8 with TRBJ1-2; 10 bases agree with TRBD1. There are 14 residues in the CDR3. V shed 4 bases, J shed 2 bases, and the junction held 2 bases outside the gene matches. Germline-derived CDR1 and CDR2 are SGHTS and YDEGEE. The CDR3 spells CASSGQGGNYGYTF. The CDR3 nucleotides read TGTGCCAGCAGCGGACAGGGGGGGAACTATGGCTACACCTTC. Complete variable domain (other parts from reference TRBV5-8 and TRBJ1-2): EAGVTQSPTHLIKTRGQQATLRCSPISGHTSVYWYQQALGLGLQFLLWYDEGEERNRGNFPPRFSGRQFPNYSSELNVNALELEDSALYLCASSGQGGNYGYTFGSGTRLTVV.

The rearrangement links TRBV27 to TRBJ1-6; D is perhaps TRBD1 (5 bases). V lost 2 bases, J lost 2 bases, and 7 bases lay in between. Germline values: CDR1 MNHEY, CDR2 SMNVEV (reference sequence). The CDR3 runs to 15 residues. CDR3 nucleotide sequence: TGTGCCAGCAGTTTAGGGGCAGCCTATAATTCACCCCTCCACTTT. It specifies CASSLGAAYNSPLHF.

V and J are TRBV24-1 and TRBJ2-3; 7 bases align to TRBD2. The CDR3 totals 16 residues. Germline assignment: CDR1 KGHDR and CDR2 SFDVKD. The ends lost 2 bases at V and 2 bases at J; junction bases unmatched: 6. The CDR3 DNA sequence: TGTGCCACCAGTGATTCCCCTAGCGGCCTCACAGATACGCAGTATTTT. Protein: CATSDSPSGLTDTQYF.

The rearrangement joins TRBV15 to TRBJ1-1; the D is unclear. From germline, CDR1 is LNHNV and CDR2 YYDKDF (reference sequence). CDR3 length: 14 residues. The V gene lost 4 bases and the J gene lost 1 base, with 10 bases spanning the gap. The CDR3 here is CATSIAPGNTEAFF. The CDR3 DNA sequence: TGTGCCACCAGCATTGCTCCAGGGAACACTGAAGCTTTCTTT.